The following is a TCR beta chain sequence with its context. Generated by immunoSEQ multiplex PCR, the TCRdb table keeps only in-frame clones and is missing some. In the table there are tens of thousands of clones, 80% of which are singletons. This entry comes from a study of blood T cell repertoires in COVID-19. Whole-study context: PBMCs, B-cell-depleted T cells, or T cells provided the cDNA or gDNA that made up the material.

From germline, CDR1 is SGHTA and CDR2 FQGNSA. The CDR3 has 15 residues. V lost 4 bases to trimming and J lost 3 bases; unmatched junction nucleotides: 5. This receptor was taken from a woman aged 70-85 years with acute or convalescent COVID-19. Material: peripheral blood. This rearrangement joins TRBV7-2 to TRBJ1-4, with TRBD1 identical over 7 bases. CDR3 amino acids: CASSSTGVANEKLFF. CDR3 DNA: TGTGCCAGCAGCTCCACAGGGGTGGCTAATGAAAAACTGTTTTTT.